Presented here are 15 T cell receptor beta chains from one specimen sequenced in a study of radiation and T cells in renal cell carcinoma. Produced via immunoSEQ multiplex PCR; TCRdb's table is partial and in-frame only. The repertoire consists of about 140,000 clones, with approximately 87% occurring once and the leading ten covering approximately 20%. Documented time point: baseline pretreatment blood. The treatment was: 15 Gy SBRT to primary tumor, nephrectomy 4 weeks later. The starting material was blood, obtained from a patient whose treatment included radiotherapy and nephrectomy. These receptors all come from a woman between 45 and 60 years old with renal cell carcinoma.

This chain links TRBV7-2 with TRBJ2-5; D is undetermined. Deletions cut 5 bases from V and 5 bases from J, with 12 bases between. Germline V lookup: CDR1 SGHTA, CDR2 FQGNSA. CDR3 length: 13 amino acids. In nucleotides, the CDR3 is TGTGCCAGCAGCCTCGCGAGCAGGGAGACCCAGTACTTC. This codes for CASSLASRETQYF.

V is TRBV4-3 and J is TRBJ2-7, with TRBD2 identical over 10 bases. The V gene end was trimmed by 2 bases and the J gene end by 5 bases; junction bases not matched to a gene: 6. The CDR3 runs 15 residues. From germline, CDR1 is LGHNA and CDR2 YSLEER. The CDR3 nucleotides read TGCGCCAGCAGCCAAAAACCTAGCGGGAGAGACGAGCAGTACTTC. Protein sequence: CASSQKPSGRDEQYF.

This clone was picked up one time. V usage is TRBV10-1 and J usage is TRBJ1-4; D not resolved. V was trimmed by 2 bases and J by 5 bases, leaving 6 bases between them. The CDR3 has 13 amino acids. Per the germline V gene, CDR1 is WNHNN and CDR2 is SYGVQD (reference sequence). CDR3 loop: CASSETRNEKLFF. In DNA, the CDR3 is TGCGCCAGCAGTGAGACAAGGAATGAAAAACTGTTTTTT.

This chain connects TRBV4-3 to TRBJ1-4; a weak D match, TRBD1 (6 bases). Per the germline V gene, CDR1 is LGHNA and CDR2 is YSLEER. This CDR3 comprises 15 residues. The V gene lost 0 bases and the J gene lost 7 bases, with 12 bases spanning the gap. CDR3 DNA: TGCGCCAGCAGCCAAGATAGGGCAGGGGTTGAAAAACTGTTTTTT. Protein product: CASSQDRAGVEKLFF.

The chain recombines TRBV19 with TRBJ1-5, with TRBD1 as a possible D gene (6 bases). CDR3 length: 15 amino acids. CDR1 and CDR2 (germline): LNHDA, SQIVND (reference sequence). V gave up 8 bases and J gave up 0 bases, with 14 bases separating them. DNA for the CDR3: TGTGCCAGTCTCACCCAGGGGCTTAGCAATCAGCCCCAGCATTTT. It yields the protein CASLTQGLSNQPQHF.

CDR3 residues: CASSQDLRTSSYEQYF. The CDR3 nucleotides are TGCGCCAGCAGCCAAGATCTACGGACTAGCAGCTACGAGCAGTACTTC. This rearrangement joins TRBV4-3 to TRBJ2-7, with TRBD2 matching over 8 bases. Germline loops: CDR1 LGHNA, CDR2 YSLEER. The CDR3 is 16 amino acids. Trimming at V came to 0 bases and at J to 3 bases, leaving 7 bases not matched to a gene.

CDR3 coding DNA: TGCGCCAGCAGCCGGGGCGAGCGGACCGGGGAGCTGTTTTTT. Its protein is CASSRGERTGELFF. This chain uses TRBV4-1 with TRBJ2-2; D possibly uses TRBD1 or TRBD2 (5 bases each). V lost 4 bases and J 5 bases, leaving 11 bases between the germline ends. The CDR3 has 14 amino acids. CDR1 and CDR2 (germline): MGHRA, YSYEKL.

This clone turned up a few times. The rearrangement uses TRBV15 and TRBJ2-3; D is uncertain. Looked up from germline, CDR1 is LNHNV and CDR2 is YYDKDF (reference sequence). The length of the CDR3 is 12 residues. V dropped 3 bases and J dropped 0 bases, with 1 base sitting between them. The CDR3: CATSSSTDTQYF. CDR3 in DNA: TGTGCCACCAGCAGTAGCACAGATACGCAGTATTTT.

The rearrangement uses TRBV7-9 and TRBJ2-3; the match to TRBD2 covers 11 bases. CDR1 is SEHNR, CDR2 FQNEAQ, per germline (reference sequence). V shed 5 bases, J shed 6 bases, and the junction held 4 bases outside the gene matches. This CDR3 is 14 amino acids long. The CDR3 sequence: CASSALAGADTQYF. CDR3 coding DNA: TGTGCCAGCAGCGCACTAGCGGGAGCTGATACGCAGTATTTT.

The genes are TRBV2 and TRBJ2-7; D perhaps matches TRBD1 (6 bases). This CDR3 contains 14 residues. Germline CDR1 SNHLY, CDR2 FYNNEI. With 6 bases removed from V and 0 bases from J, the gap between germline ends came to 12 bases. CDR3 coding DNA: TGTGCCAGCAGCCCTCGGACAGTCTCCTACGAGCAGTACTTC. It codes for CASSPRTVSYEQYF.

This clone has only a few counts. The chain uses TRBV15 and TRBJ2-1; TRBD1 agrees at 11 bases. The V segment lost 3 bases and the J segment 9 bases; nucleotides outside the gene matches: 1. The CDR3 covers 13 residues. Germline values: CDR1 LNHNV, CDR2 YYDKDF (reference sequence). The CDR3 DNA reads as TGTGCCACCAGCAGGGGACAGGGGGTTGAGCAGTTCTTC. Translated: CATSRGQGVEQFF.

The chain carries TRBV27 and TRBJ2-7; unclear D gene. Trimming took off 3 bases at V and 6 bases at J, with 6 bases between the two ends. CDR1 and CDR2 from the germline V gene are MNHEY and SMNVEV (reference sequence). This CDR3 comprises 11 residues. Written as DNA, the CDR3 is TGTGCCAGCAGTTTCAGAGCCGAGCAGTACTTC. Translating it yields CASSFRAEQYF.

The chain employs TRBV6-5 and TRBJ1-6; D call uncertain. Germline V CDR1 and CDR2: MNHEY, SVGAGI. The V end lost 0 bases, the J end lost 6 bases, and 9 bases lay between the germline ends. This CDR3 has 15 residues. The CDR3 spells CASSYSVVGNSPLHF. DNA of the CDR3: TGTGCCAGCAGTTACTCGGTGGTCGGTAATTCACCCCTCCACTTT.

The V call is TRBV29-1, the J call TRBJ1-2; 8 positions match TRBD1. J gave up 3 bases and V 8 bases, and 8 bases lay outside the gene matches. CDR1 is SQVTM and CDR2 is ANQGSEA in the germline V gene. This CDR3 contains 13 residues. The CDR3 coding sequence is TGCAGCTCGCGGACAGGGCCCGACTATGGCTACACCTTC. It encodes CSSRTGPDYGYTF.

This clone turned up a few times. V gene TRBV5-4 combines with J gene TRBJ1-1; D not certain. Germline assignment: CDR1 SGHNT and CDR2 YYREEE (reference sequence). Trimming removed 4 bases from V and 3 bases from J, with 7 bases in between. The CDR3 has 12 amino acids. The chain's CDR3 is CASSQTDTEAFF. The CDR3 DNA follows: TGTGCCAGCAGCCAAACAGACACTGAAGCTTTCTTT.